This T cell receptor beta chain originates from a study of cytotoxic CD8 clonotypes in ibrutinib-treated CLL. Findings and limits, study-wide: Clonality rose at ibrutinib response and fell back toward baseline at progression.

The CDR3 runs to 14 residues. The V and J ends lost 1 base and 2 bases respectively, with 7 bases between them. From germline, CDR1 is SGHTA and CDR2 FQGNSA. This clone showed up just a few times. No antigen is known for it. Investigators sought sequencing depths of between 1 in 200,000 and 1 in 1 million T cells. Measured with immunoSEQ multiplex PCR; TCRdb has only the in-frame clones, and not every one. Here the sample spans over 70,000 clones, about four fifths being singletons. V and J are TRBV7-2 and TRBJ2-3; unclear D gene. This TCR derives from a human donor with chronic lymphocytic leukemia. The sequencing used PBMCs, collected after 12 months of ibrutinib treatment. The CDR3 protein is CASSLGVTTDTQYF. The DNA for the CDR3 is TGTGCCAGCAGCTTAGGGGTAACCACAGATACGCAGTATTTT.